The 17 T cell receptor beta chains given below trace back to one sample, sequenced in a study of blood T cell repertoires in COVID-19. Using immunoSEQ multiplex PCR, the repertoire was profiled, and TCRdb retains in-frame clones only, with some absent. Altogether about 240,000 clones are present, about nine tenths being singletons, with the ten largest covering 7.2%. The sample consisted of peripheral blood. All receptors come from a man between 60 and 75 years old who had recovered from COVID-19.

V usage is TRBV6-1 and J usage is TRBJ1-5, with 11 bases that match TRBD1. CDR1 is MNHNS and CDR2 is SASEGT in the germline V gene. Trimming removed 3 bases from V and 6 bases from J; junction bases left unmatched: 13. This CDR3 is built from 18 residues. Here the CDR3 DNA reads TGTGCCAGCAGTGAGCGTAGTGCCGGGACAGGGGGAGGTCAGCCCCAGCATTTT. It specifies CASSERSAGTGGGQPQHF.

DNA for the CDR3: TGTGCCAGCAGACGCGAGGTAGATAATTCACCCCTCCACTTT. Amino acids: CASRREVDNSPLHF. This chain connects TRBV27 to TRBJ1-6, with D unresolved. The V end lost 6 bases, the J end lost 5 bases, and 11 bases lay between the germline ends. CDR1 MNHEY and CDR2 SMNVEV come from the germline V gene (reference sequence). CDR3 length equals 14 residues.

The V and J genes are TRBV20-1 and TRBJ1-2; the D is unclear. CDR3 length: 11 residues. V shed 8 bases and J shed 2 bases, with 9 bases lying between them. Germline CDR1 is DFQATT and CDR2 is SNEGSKA (reference sequence). The DNA for the CDR3 is TGCAGTCCCCGGGAGAACTATGGCTACACCTTC. As protein: CSPRENYGYTF.

V and J are TRBV2 and TRBJ2-6; perhaps TRBD1 as D (7 bases). Per the germline V gene, CDR1 is SNHLY and CDR2 is FYNNEI. The CDR3 covers 17 residues. V lost 7 bases and J 0 bases, leaving 16 bases between the germline ends. This chain's CDR3 is CASTGGTRSSGANVLTF. For the CDR3, the DNA is TGTGCCAGCACAGGGGGGACACGGAGCTCTGGGGCCAACGTCCTGACTTTC.

The chain uses TRBV5-6 and TRBJ1-5; weak D call: TRBD1 (5 bases). This CDR3 is built from 13 residues. Germline V gives CDR1 SGHDT, CDR2 YYEEEE. With 3 bases removed from V and 8 bases from J, the gap between germline ends came to 12 bases. The CDR3 DNA reads TGTGCCAGCAGCTGGGGCGGGGGTGAGCCCCAGCATTTT. Its protein is CASSWGGGEPQHF. Full variable domain (remainder filled in from reference TRBV5-6 and TRBJ1-5): DAGVTQSPTHLIKTRGQQVTLRCSPKSGHDTVSWYQQALGQGPQFIFQYYEEEERQRGNFPDRFSGHQFPNYSSELNVNALLLGDSALYLCASSWGGGEPQHFGDGTRLSIL.

Comment on this clone: At one end, the junction sequence differs from germline, possibly due to a read error. This chain links TRBV25-1 with TRBJ1-2; D might be TRBD1 (6 bases). Germline V gene lookup returns CDR1 MGHDK and CDR2 SYGVNS. CDR3 length: 13 residues. CDR3 residues: CASRANGGRESFF. The CDR3 coding sequence is TGTGCCAGCAGAGCTAACGGGGGGCGGGAATCGTTCTTC.

The chain joins TRBV28 to TRBJ1-2, with 8 bases identical to TRBD1. This CDR3 is built from 16 residues. V shed 8 bases and J 4 bases; nucleotides not matched to a gene: 15. Germline CDR1 reads MDHEN; CDR2 reads SYDVKM. CDR3 bases: TGTGCCAGCGCACACGGTGGGGGACAGGTGGTCTATGGCTACACCTTC. The encoded protein is CASAHGGGQVVYGYTF.

This chain connects TRBV10-3 to TRBJ2-5; 7 nucleotides agree with TRBD2. This CDR3 is built from 13 residues. The V segment lost 6 bases and the J segment 7 bases; nucleotides outside the gene matches: 8. CDR1 is ENHRY and CDR2 is SYGVKD in the germline V gene. CDR3 region: CAIREVASGTQYF. In nucleotides, the CDR3 is TGTGCCATCAGGGAAGTGGCTAGCGGGACCCAGTACTTC.

This chain joins TRBV29-1 and TRBJ2-4; D possibly corresponds to TRBD1 (5 bases). V was cut by 3 bases and J by 1 base, with 13 bases left in between. Germline lookup yields CDR1 SQVTM and CDR2 ANQGSEA. The CDR3 is made up of 15 amino acids. The CDR3 is CSVENQGWAKNIQYF. As DNA, the CDR3 is TGCAGCGTTGAGAATCAGGGCTGGGCCAAAAACATTCAGTACTTC. Together with reference TRBV29-1 and TRBJ2-4, the CDR3 gives the full variable domain: SAVISQKPSRDICQRGTSLTIQCQVDSQVTMMFWYRQQPGQSLTLIATANQGSEATYESGFVIDKFPISRPNLTFSTLTVSNMSPEDSSIYLCSVENQGWAKNIQYFGAGTRLSVL.

This chain links TRBV5-4 with TRBJ2-3, with no clear D. V was shortened by 0 bases and J by 5 bases, with 7 bases between the two germline ends. The germline V gene encodes CDR1 SGHNT and CDR2 YYREEE (reference sequence). The CDR3 runs 13 residues. The CDR3: CASSLGSVDTQYF. The CDR3 nucleotides read TGTGCCAGCAGCTTGGGCTCGGTAGATACGCAGTATTTT.

V gene TRBV12-3 or TRBV12-4 combines with J gene TRBJ2-5, with 7 nucleotides matching TRBD1. This CDR3 is 13 amino acids long. V lost 3 bases, J lost 2 bases, and 0 bases stayed unmatched. CDR3 amino acids: CASSLGQQETQYF. CDR3 in DNA: TGTGCCAGCAGTTTGGGACAGCAAGAGACCCAGTACTTC.

The CDR3 here is CASSSRQGEYYGYTF. The CDR3 nucleotides read TGTGCCAGCAGTAGCCGACAGGGGGAGTACTATGGCTACACCTTC. The rearrangement links TRBV6-4 to TRBJ1-2; TRBD1 matches at 9 bases. Germline V gene lookup returns CDR1 MRHNA and CDR2 SNTAGT. Trimming removed 5 bases from V and 3 bases from J; junction bases left unmatched: 7. This CDR3 region has 15 residues.

This chain uses TRBV5-4 with TRBJ2-2; 7 positions agree with TRBD1. The CDR3 spans 15 residues. Germline CDR1 and CDR2: SGHNT and YYREEE (reference sequence). The ends lost 3 bases at V and 5 bases at J; junction bases unmatched: 7. In nucleotides, the CDR3 is TGTGCCAGCAGCTCCACAGGGGTAATAACCGGGGAGCTGTTTTTT. Protein sequence: CASSSTGVITGELFF.

Only one count was recorded for this clone. The chain combines TRBV3-1 (or the pseudogene TRBV3-2) with TRBJ1-4, with D perhaps TRBD1 (5 bases). The length of the CDR3 is 16 residues. Looked up from germline, CDR1 is LGHDT and CDR2 is YNNKEL (reference sequence). Deletions cut 6 bases from V and 7 bases from J, with 21 bases between. This CDR3 reads CASSLMGMGLGEKLFF. DNA for the CDR3: TGTGCCAGCAGTCTTATGGGGATGGGGCTGGGTGAAAAACTGTTTTTT.

The chain couples TRBV15 to TRBJ2-4; D is unresolved. Germline CDR1 and CDR2: LNHNV and YYDKDF (reference sequence). The CDR3 extends over 16 amino acids. The germline V and J ends were trimmed by 0 bases and 2 bases, with 11 bases remaining between them. The CDR3, as DNA: TGTGCCACCAGCAGAGACGACATTTTGACCAAAAACATTCAGTACTTC. This sequence encodes CATSRDDILTKNIQYF.

The gene calls are TRBV12-5 and TRBJ2-1; the D gene is possibly TRBD1 (6 bases). CDR1 is LGHNT and CDR2 is FRNRAP in the germline V gene. This CDR3 is 14 amino acids long. Trimming removed 7 bases from V and 1 base from J, with 11 bases in between. CDR3 loop: CASVVGASYNEQFF. The DNA of the CDR3 is TGTGCTAGTGTGGTGGGGGCGTCCTACAATGAGCAGTTCTTC. Drawing the rest from reference TRBV12-5 and TRBJ2-1, the complete variable domain is DARVTQTPRHKVTEMGQEVTMRCQPILGHNTVFWYRQTMMQGLELLAYFRNRAPLDDSGMPKDRFSAEMPDATLATLKIQPSEPRDSAVYFCASVVGASYNEQFFGPGTRLTVL.

The chain couples TRBV19 to TRBJ1-1; 7 nucleotides agree with TRBD1. Germline V gene sequence: CDR1 LNHDA, CDR2 SQIVND (reference sequence). Germline trimming cut 6 bases from V and 7 bases from J; bases unmatched to any gene: 8. The CDR3 totals 13 residues. The CDR3 reads CASRELGQFEAFF. In nucleotides, the CDR3 is TGTGCCAGTAGGGAACTGGGACAGTTTGAAGCTTTCTTT.